These T cell receptor beta chains were read from a single sample in a study of early T cells in non-severe SARS-CoV-2 infection. TCRdb recomputed calls from the 5' RACE reads with MiXCR, one row per CDR3 protein. The sample includes about 120,000 distinct CDR3 sequences, over 10% of them seen just once. The specimen comprised whole blood, sampled at baseline. The receptor source for this set is an adult who was a healthcare worker with PCR-confirmed SARS-CoV-2 infection or an uninfected control (not recorded which). Both conserved end residues are part of each CDR3. The order of the fields is J gene, CDR3 length, V gene, D gene, clone size, CDR3 DNA, CDR3 protein. The D gene is left open where the match is weak. Clone size appears in some rows only: once, few, many, or a class for an expanded clone.

TRBJ2-5	12	TRBV4-1	-	-	TGCGCCAGCAGCCAAGGTAGAGAGACCCAGTACTTC	CASSQGRETQYF
TRBJ1-1	14	TRBV27	TRBD1	-	TGTGCCAGCAGTCTGGACAGGGAGAACACTGAAGCTTTCTTT	CASSLDRENTEAFF
TRBJ2-4	14	TRBV2	-	few	TGTGCCAGCAGTGAAGGATATGTCAAAAACATTCAGTACTTC	CASSEGYVKNIQYF
TRBJ1-2	16	TRBV5-5	TRBD1	-	TGTGCCAGCAGCTCGCCTGACAGGGGGCCTAACTATGGCTACACCTTC	CASSSPDRGPNYGYTF
TRBJ2-1	13	TRBV20-1	-	-	TGCAGTGCTAGGGGCGGGTCCTACAATGAGCAGTTCTTC	CSARGGSYNEQFF
TRBJ1-3	15	TRBV20-1	-	many	TGCAGTGCTAGATTACAGGGCCACTCTGGAAACACCATATATTTT	CSARLQGHSGNTIYF
TRBJ1-6	18	TRBV7-2	TRBD1	few	TGTGCCAGCAGCCCACGAAGGGACAGCATCTCCTATAATTCACCCCTCCACTTT	CASSPRRDSISYNSPLHF
TRBJ2-2	14	TRBV20-1	-	-	TGCAGTGCCCGCCGGGTCTTGGGCACCGGGGAGCTGTTTTTT	CSARRVLGTGELFF
TRBJ2-3	15	TRBV4-1	-	-	TGCGCCAGCAGCCAAGATGAATCTAGCTGGGGGACGCAGTATTTT	CASSQDESSWGTQYF
TRBJ2-1	11	TRBV6-2/TRBV6-3	-	-	TGTGCCAGCAGTTACATCAATGAGCAGTTCTTC	CASSYINEQFF
TRBJ2-2	16	TRBV11-2	-	-	TGTGCCAGCAGCTTAGTGGCAGGAATGAACACCGGGGAGCTGTTTTTT	CASSLVAGMNTGELFF
TRBJ1-5	14	TRBV5-1	-	many	TGCGCCAGCAGATGGTGCAGCTTCAATCAGCCCCAGCATTTT	CASRWCSFNQPQHF
TRBJ2-5	14	TRBV2	-	-	TGTGCCAGCACGATCCCGGGGACACAAGAGACCCAGTACTTC	CASTIPGTQETQYF